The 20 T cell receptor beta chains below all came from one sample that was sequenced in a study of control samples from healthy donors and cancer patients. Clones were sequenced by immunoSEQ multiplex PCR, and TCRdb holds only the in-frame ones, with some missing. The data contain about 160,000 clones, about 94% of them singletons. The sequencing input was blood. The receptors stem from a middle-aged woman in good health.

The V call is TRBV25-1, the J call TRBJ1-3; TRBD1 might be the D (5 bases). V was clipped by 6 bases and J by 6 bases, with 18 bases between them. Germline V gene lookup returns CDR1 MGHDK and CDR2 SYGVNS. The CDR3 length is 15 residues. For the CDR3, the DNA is TGTGCCAGCAGCGTCACAGGAGCCACGCCAAACACCATATATTTT. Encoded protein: CASSVTGATPNTIYF.

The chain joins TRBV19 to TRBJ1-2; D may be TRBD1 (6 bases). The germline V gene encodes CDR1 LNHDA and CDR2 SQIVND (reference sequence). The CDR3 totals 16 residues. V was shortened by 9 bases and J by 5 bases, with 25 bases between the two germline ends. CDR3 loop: CASTPQAGARLYGYTF. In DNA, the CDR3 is TGTGCCAGCACCCCCCAGGCAGGGGCACGCCTATATGGCTACACCTTC.

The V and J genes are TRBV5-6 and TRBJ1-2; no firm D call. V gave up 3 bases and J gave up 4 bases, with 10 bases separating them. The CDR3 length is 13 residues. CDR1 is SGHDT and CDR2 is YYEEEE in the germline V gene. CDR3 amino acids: CASSSTEGYGYTF. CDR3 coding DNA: TGTGCCAGCAGCTCTACAGAGGGCTATGGCTACACCTTC. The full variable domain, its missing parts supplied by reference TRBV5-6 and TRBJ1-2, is DAGVTQSPTHLIKTRGQQVTLRCSPKSGHDTVSWYQQALGQGPQFIFQYYEEEERQRGNFPDRFSGHQFPNYSSELNVNALLLGDSALYLCASSSTEGYGYTFGSGTRLTVV.

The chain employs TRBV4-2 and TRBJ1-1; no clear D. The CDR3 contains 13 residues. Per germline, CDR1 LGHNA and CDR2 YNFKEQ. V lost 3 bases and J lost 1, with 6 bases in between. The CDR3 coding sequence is TGTGCCAGCAGCCATGTAGAGAACACTGAAGCTTTCTTT. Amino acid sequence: CASSHVENTEAFF.

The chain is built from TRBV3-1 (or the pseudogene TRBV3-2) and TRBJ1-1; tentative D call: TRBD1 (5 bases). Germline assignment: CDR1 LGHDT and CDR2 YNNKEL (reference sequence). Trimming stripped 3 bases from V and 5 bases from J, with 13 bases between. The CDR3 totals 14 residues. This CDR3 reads CASSHTTGRTEAFF. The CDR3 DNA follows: TGTGCCAGCAGCCACACTACAGGACGTACTGAAGCTTTCTTT.

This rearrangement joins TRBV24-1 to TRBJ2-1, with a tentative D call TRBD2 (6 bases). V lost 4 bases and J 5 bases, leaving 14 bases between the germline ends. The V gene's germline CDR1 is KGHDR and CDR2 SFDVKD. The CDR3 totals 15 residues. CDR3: CATSDPGSPNNEQFF. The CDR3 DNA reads TGTGCCACCAGTGACCCCGGGAGCCCAAACAATGAGCAGTTCTTC.

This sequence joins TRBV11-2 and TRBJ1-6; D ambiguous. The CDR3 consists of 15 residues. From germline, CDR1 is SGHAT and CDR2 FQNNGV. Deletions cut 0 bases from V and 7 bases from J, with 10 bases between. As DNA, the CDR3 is TGTGCCAGCAGCTTAGACCCGGGCGTCAATTCACCCCTCCACTTT. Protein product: CASSLDPGVNSPLHF.

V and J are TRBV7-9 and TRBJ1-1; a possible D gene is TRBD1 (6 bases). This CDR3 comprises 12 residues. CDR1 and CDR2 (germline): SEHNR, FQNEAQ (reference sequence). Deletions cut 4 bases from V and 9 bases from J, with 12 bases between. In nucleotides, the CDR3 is TGTGCCAGCAGCTACAGGACAGTTAAAGCTTTCTTT. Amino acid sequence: CASSYRTVKAFF.

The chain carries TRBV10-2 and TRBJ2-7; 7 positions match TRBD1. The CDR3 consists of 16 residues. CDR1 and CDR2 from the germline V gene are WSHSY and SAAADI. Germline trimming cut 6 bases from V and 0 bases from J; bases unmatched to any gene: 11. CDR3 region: CASRAGTERFSYEQYF. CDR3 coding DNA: TGCGCCAGCAGGGCAGGGACAGAGAGATTCTCCTACGAGCAGTACTTC.

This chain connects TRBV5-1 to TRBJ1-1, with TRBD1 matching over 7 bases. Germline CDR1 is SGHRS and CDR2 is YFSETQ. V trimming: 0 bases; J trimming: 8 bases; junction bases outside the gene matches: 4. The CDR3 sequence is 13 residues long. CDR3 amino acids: CASSLVEGAEAFF. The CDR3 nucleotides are TGCGCCAGCAGCTTGGTGGAGGGGGCGGAAGCTTTCTTT. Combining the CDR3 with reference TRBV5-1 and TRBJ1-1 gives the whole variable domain KAGVTQTPRYLIKTRGQQVTLSCSPISGHRSVSWYQQTPGQGLQFLFEYFSETQRNKGNFPGRFSGRQFSNSRSEMNVSTLELGDSALYLCASSLVEGAEAFFGQGTRLTVV.

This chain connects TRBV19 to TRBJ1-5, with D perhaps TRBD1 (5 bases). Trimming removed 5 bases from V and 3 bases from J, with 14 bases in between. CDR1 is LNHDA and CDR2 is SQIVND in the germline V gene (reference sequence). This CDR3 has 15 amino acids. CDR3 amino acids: CASSPRGPYNQPQHF. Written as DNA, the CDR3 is TGTGCCAGTAGTCCCCGGGGCCCCTACAATCAGCCCCAGCATTTT.

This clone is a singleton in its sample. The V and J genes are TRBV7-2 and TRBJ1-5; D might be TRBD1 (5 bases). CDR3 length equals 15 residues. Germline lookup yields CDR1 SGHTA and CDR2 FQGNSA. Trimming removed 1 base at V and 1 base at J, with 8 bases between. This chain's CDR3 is CASSLGGISNQPQHF. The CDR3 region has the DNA TGTGCCAGCAGCTTAGGGGGGATCAGCAATCAGCCCCAGCATTTT.

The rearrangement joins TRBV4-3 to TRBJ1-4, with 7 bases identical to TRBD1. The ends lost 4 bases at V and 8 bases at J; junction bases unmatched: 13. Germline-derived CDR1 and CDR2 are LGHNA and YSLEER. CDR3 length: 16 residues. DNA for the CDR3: TGCGCCAGCAGCCGAACCTCGGGGACAGTGACCGAAAAACTGTTTTTT. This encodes CASSRTSGTVTEKLFF.

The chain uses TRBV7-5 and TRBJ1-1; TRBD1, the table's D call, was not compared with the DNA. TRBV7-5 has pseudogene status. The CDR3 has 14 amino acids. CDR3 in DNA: TGTGCCAGACCCGGTGGGACAGGGAACACTGAAGCTTTCTTT. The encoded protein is CARPGGTGNTEAFF.

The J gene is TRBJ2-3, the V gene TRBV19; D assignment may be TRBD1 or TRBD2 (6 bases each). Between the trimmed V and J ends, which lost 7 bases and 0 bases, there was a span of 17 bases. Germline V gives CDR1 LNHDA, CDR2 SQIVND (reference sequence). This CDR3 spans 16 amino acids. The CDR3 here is CASNPDTGRSTDTQYF. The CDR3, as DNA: TGTGCCAGTAACCCCGATACAGGGAGGAGCACAGATACGCAGTATTTT.

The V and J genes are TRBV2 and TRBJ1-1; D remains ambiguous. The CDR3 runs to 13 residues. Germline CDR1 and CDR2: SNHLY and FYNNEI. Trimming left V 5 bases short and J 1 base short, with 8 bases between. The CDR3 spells CASSLYQNTEAFF. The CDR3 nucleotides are TGTGCCAGCAGTTTGTACCAGAACACTGAAGCTTTCTTT. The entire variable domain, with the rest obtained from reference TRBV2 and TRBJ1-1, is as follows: EPEVTQTPSHQVTQMGQEVILRCVPISNHLYFYWYRQILGQKVEFLVSFYNNEISEKSEIFDDQFSVERPDGSNFTLKIRSTKLEDSAMYFCASSLYQNTEAFFGQGTRLTVV.

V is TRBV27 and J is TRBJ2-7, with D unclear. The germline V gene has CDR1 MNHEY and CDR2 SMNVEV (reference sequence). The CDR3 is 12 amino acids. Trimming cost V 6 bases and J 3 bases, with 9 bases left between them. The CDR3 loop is CASRNTVYEQYF. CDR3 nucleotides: TGTGCCAGCAGGAATACAGTCTACGAGCAGTACTTC.

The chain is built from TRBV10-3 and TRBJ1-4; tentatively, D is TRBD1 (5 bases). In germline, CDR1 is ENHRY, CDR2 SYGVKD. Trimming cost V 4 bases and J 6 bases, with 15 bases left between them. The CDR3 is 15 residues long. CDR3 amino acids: CAISGGGGDDEKLFF. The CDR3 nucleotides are TGTGCCATCAGTGGTGGAGGAGGGGATGATGAAAAACTGTTTTTT.

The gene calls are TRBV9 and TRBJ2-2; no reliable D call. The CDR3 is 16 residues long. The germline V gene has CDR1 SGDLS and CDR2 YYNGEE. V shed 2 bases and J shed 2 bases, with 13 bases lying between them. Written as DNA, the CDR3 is TGTGCCAGCAGCGTTAGTTGGGGTATAAACACCGGGGAGCTGTTTTTT. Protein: CASSVSWGINTGELFF.

The CDR3 DNA reads as TGTGCCAGCAGCTTAATCGGACTTCATTATACGCAGTATTTT. Translation: CASSLIGLHYTQYF. J is TRBJ2-3 and V is TRBV13, with D perhaps matching TRBD2 (5 bases). Trimming removed 2 bases at V and 7 bases at J, with 13 bases between. Germline-derived CDR1 and CDR2 are PRHDT and FYEKMQ (reference sequence). The CDR3 contains 14 residues.